One sample yielded the 18 T cell receptor beta chains listed below, sequenced in a study of CD8 T cells in ankylosing spondylitis. TCRdb ran MiXCR on the 5' RACE reads and lists one entry per CDR3 protein. The repertoire consists of 200,000 to 300,000 distinct CDR3 sequences, with over 30% occurring once and the leading ten covering roughly 4.2%. The sample was blood, either unsorted or a sorted T cell fraction (not recorded which). The receptors originated from a male donor with ankylosing spondylitis or in good health (not recorded which).

The V and J genes are TRBV6-5 and TRBJ2-5, with D maybe TRBD2 (6 bases). The CDR3 is made up of 14 amino acids. V dropped 4 bases and J dropped 5 bases, with 14 bases sitting between them. Per germline, CDR1 MNHEY and CDR2 SVGAGI. CDR3 protein: CASSSETSPETQYF. The CDR3 nucleotides are TGTGCCAGCAGTTCCGAGACTAGTCCCGAGACCCAGTACTTC.

This clonotype turned up a few times. The genes are TRBV6-4 and TRBJ2-3; 8 nucleotides align to TRBD2. The CDR3 totals 16 residues. The V segment lost 4 bases and the J segment 0 bases; nucleotides outside the gene matches: 6. The germline gives CDR1 MRHNA, CDR2 SNTAGT. CDR3 region: CASSAGAGASTDTQYF. CDR3 nucleotides: TGTGCCAGCAGTGCGGGAGCGGGGGCTAGCACAGATACGCAGTATTTT.

The genes are TRBV7-8 and TRBJ1-3; no reliable D call. Germline V gene data show CDR1 as SGHVS and CDR2 as FQNEAQ. The CDR3 contains 19 residues. Deletions cut 5 bases from V and 0 bases from J, with 23 bases between. The CDR3 region is CASSRSGVGRPSSGNTIYF. The CDR3 DNA reads as TGTGCCAGCAGCCGGTCGGGAGTTGGCAGACCTTCCTCTGGAAACACCATATATTTT.

This clonotype appeared a few times. Its ends do not fully match the called genes, so a read error is possible. This chain uses TRBV20-1 with TRBJ1-5; D is unresolved. The CDR3 totals 14 residues. The germline gives CDR1 DFQATT, CDR2 SNEGSKA (reference sequence). CDR3 coding DNA: TGCAGTGCGAGAGCTGGTTATAGCAATCAGCCCCAGCATTTT. This encodes CSARAGYSNQPQHF.

V and J are TRBV7-8 and TRBJ2-7; D not certain. With 5 bases removed from V and 3 bases from J, the gap between germline ends came to 8 bases. The CDR3 runs to 12 residues. Looked up from germline, CDR1 is SGHVS and CDR2 is FQNEAQ. Here the CDR3 DNA reads TGTGCCAGCAGCCCCGGGTACTACGAGCAGTACTTC. Translated, it gives CASSPGYYEQYF. Drawing the rest from reference TRBV7-8 and TRBJ2-7, the complete variable domain is GAGVSQSPRYKVAKRGQDVALRCDPISGHVSLFWYQQALGQGPEFLTYFQNEAQLDKSGLPSDRFFAERPEGSVSTLKIQRTQQEDSAVYLCASSPGYYEQYFGPGTRLTVT.

This clonotype was counted a few times. The chain couples TRBV9 to TRBJ2-1; 9 nucleotides agree with TRBD1. Germline V gives CDR1 SGDLS, CDR2 YYNGEE. The V and J ends lost 2 bases and 10 bases, in that order; junction bases with no gene match: 10. This CDR3 spans 15 amino acids. The DNA for the CDR3 is TGTGCCAGCAGCGTCTCGGGACAGGGAAAGGGCGAGCAGTTCTTC. Residues: CASSVSGQGKGEQFF. The whole variable domain, remainder taken from reference TRBV9 and TRBJ2-1, is DSGVTQTPKHLITATGQRVTLRCSPRSGDLSVYWYQQSLDQGLQFLIQYYNGEERAKGNILERFSAQQFPDLHSELNLSSLELGDSALYFCASSVSGQGKGEQFFGPGTRLTVL.

The table lists this clonotype with many counts. This CDR3 is CSAQAGGRRKETQYF. The CDR3 region has the DNA TGCAGTGCCCAAGCTGGGGGTCGGCGGAAAGAGACCCAGTACTTC. This chain joins TRBV20-1 and TRBJ2-5, with D perhaps assigned TRBD1 or TRBD2 (5 bases each). V was shortened by 6 bases and J by 3 bases, with 20 bases between the two germline ends. This CDR3 is built from 15 residues. The germline gives CDR1 DFQATT, CDR2 SNEGSKA (reference sequence).

The sample holds a few counts of this clonotype. This chain uses TRBV20-1 with TRBJ2-5, with TRBD2 as a possible D gene (6 bases). The CDR3 has 15 residues. V was shortened by 0 bases and J by 5 bases, with 16 bases between the two germline ends. From germline, CDR1 is DFQATT and CDR2 SNEGSKA (reference sequence). The chain's CDR3 is CSARDSAGRMETQYF. CDR3 bases: TGCAGTGCTAGAGATAGCGCAGGGAGGATGGAGACCCAGTACTTC.

This clonotype was observed a handful of times. J is TRBJ2-7 and V is TRBV28; no clear D gene. This CDR3 is 13 amino acids long. The V end lost 6 bases, the J end lost 4 bases, and 13 bases lay between the germline ends. Germline V gene data show CDR1 as MDHEN and CDR2 as SYDVKM. The CDR3 loop reads CASRALGSYEQYF. As DNA, the CDR3 is TGTGCCAGCAGGGCGCTCGGTTCGTACGAGCAGTACTTC.

This clonotype has a handful of counts. The V gene is TRBV6-2 or TRBV6-3, the J gene TRBJ2-1, with D uncertain. CDR1 is MNHEY, CDR2 SVGEGT, per germline. V was pared by 2 bases and J by 3 bases, with 26 bases between. This CDR3 spans 20 amino acids. The CDR3 DNA is TGTGCCAGCAGTTACCCGTATGGGTCCTCGGACCCCCCCGACTACAATGAGCAGTTCTTC. Residues: CASSYPYGSSDPPDYNEQFF.

V and J are TRBV3-1 and TRBJ1-5; 7 nucleotides align to TRBD1. This CDR3 has 17 residues. Germline V CDR1 and CDR2: LGHDT, YNNKEL (reference sequence). V trimming: 0 bases; J trimming: 0 bases; junction bases outside the gene matches: 5. The CDR3 bases are TGTGCCAGCAGCCAAGATACAGGGGATTATAGCAATCAGCCCCAGCATTTT. Amino acids: CASSQDTGDYSNQPQHF.

This clonotype was counted between two and nine times. The chain recombines TRBV28 with TRBJ1-4; D remains ambiguous. This CDR3 is built from 12 residues. Germline V CDR1 and CDR2: MDHEN, SYDVKM. V lost 7 bases and J lost 9, with 12 bases in between. The CDR3 protein is CASTGPGKKLFF. The CDR3, as DNA: TGTGCCAGCACAGGTCCCGGGAAAAAACTGTTTTTT.

This chain links TRBV10-3 with TRBJ2-7; maybe TRBD2 (6 bases). Germline V gene lookup returns CDR1 ENHRY and CDR2 SYGVKD. The CDR3 spans 14 residues. With 8 bases removed from V and 0 bases from J, the gap between germline ends came to 14 bases. CDR3 sequence: CAIGGADSSYEQYF. The CDR3 region has the DNA TGTGCCATCGGCGGGGCCGATAGCTCCTACGAGCAGTACTTC.

This clonotype was picked up many times. The J gene is TRBJ1-1, the V gene TRBV6-5; no clear D. CDR3 size: 13 residues. V dropped 3 bases and J dropped 8 bases, with 13 bases sitting between them. The germline V gene encodes CDR1 MNHEY and CDR2 SVGAGI. The CDR3 here is CASSYQGLPEAFF. DNA of the CDR3: TGTGCCAGCAGTTATCAAGGGCTACCCGAAGCTTTCTTT.

The chain couples TRBV20-1 to TRBJ2-1, with D hard to call. CDR1 and CDR2 (germline): DFQATT, SNEGSKA (reference sequence). The CDR3 has 15 residues. The V and J ends lost 4 bases and 0 bases respectively, with 13 bases between them. CDR3 in amino acids: CSAKTAVSSYNEQFF. The CDR3 nucleotides are TGCAGTGCTAAGACGGCAGTTAGCTCCTACAATGAGCAGTTCTTC.

This sequence joins TRBV25-1 and TRBJ2-3; either TRBD1 or TRBD2 may fit D (6 bases each). There are 13 residues in the CDR3. With 3 bases removed from V and 9 bases from J, the gap between germline ends came to 13 bases. The V gene's germline CDR1 is MGHDK and CDR2 SYGVNS. The CDR3, as DNA: TGTGCCAGCAGTGAGCATAGGGGGGACACGCAGTATTTT. Its translation is CASSEHRGDTQYF.

In this sample, this clonotype turned up once. The CDR3 here is CSVGGRSYNEQFF. The CDR3 bases are TGCAGCGTTGGGGGCAGGTCCTACAATGAGCAGTTCTTC. V and J are TRBV29-1 and TRBJ2-1; possible D gene TRBD1, 5 bases. This CDR3 is built from 13 residues. V lost 4 bases and J 1 base, leaving 8 bases between the germline ends. Germline CDR1 SQVTM, CDR2 ANQGSEA.

J is TRBJ1-4 and V is TRBV20-1, with no clear D. The V end was cut by 6 bases, the J end by 4 bases, with 15 bases between. This CDR3 region has 14 residues. From germline, CDR1 is DFQATT and CDR2 SNEGSKA (reference sequence). The CDR3 reads CSAPFWHINEKLFF. As DNA, the CDR3 is TGCAGTGCCCCCTTTTGGCACATTAATGAAAAACTGTTTTTT.